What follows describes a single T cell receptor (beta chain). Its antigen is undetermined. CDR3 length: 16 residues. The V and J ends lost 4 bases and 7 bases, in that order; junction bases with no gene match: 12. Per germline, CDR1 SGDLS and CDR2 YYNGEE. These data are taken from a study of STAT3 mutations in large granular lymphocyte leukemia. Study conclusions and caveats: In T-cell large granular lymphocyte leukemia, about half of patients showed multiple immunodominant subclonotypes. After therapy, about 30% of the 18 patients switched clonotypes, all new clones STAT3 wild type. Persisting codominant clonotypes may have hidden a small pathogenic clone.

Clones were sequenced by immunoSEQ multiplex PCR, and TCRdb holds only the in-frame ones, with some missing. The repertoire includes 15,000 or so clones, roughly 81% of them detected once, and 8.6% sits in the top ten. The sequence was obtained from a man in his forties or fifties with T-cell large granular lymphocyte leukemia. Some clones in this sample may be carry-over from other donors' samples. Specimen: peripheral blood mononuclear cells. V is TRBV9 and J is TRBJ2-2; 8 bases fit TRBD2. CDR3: CASSLSGSNRVGELFF. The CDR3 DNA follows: TGTGCCAGCAGCCTCAGCGGGAGTAATCGGGTCGGGGAGCTGTTTTTT. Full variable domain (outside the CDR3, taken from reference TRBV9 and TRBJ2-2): DSGVTQTPKHLITATGQRVTLRCSPRSGDLSVYWYQQSLDQGLQFLIQYYNGEERAKGNILERFSAQQFPDLHSELNLSSLELGDSALYFCASSLSGSNRVGELFFGEGSRLTVL.